This entry describes one T cell receptor beta chain. These data come from a study of cytomegalovirus exposure and HLA in healthy donors. Generated by immunoSEQ multiplex PCR, the TCRdb table keeps only in-frame clones and is missing some. The sample contains about 110,000 clones, 88% of which appear only once. The CDR3 is made up of 19 amino acids. Germline-derived CDR1 and CDR2 are MNHEY and SMNVEV (reference sequence). The J segment lost 2 bases and the V segment lost 0 bases, leaving 6 bases of the junction unmatched. The chain carries TRBV27 and TRBJ2-2; 13 nucleotides align to TRBD2. The sequencing sample was made of PBMCs. The TCR comes from a woman aged 18-29 years in good health and CMV-seronegative. CDR3 sequence: CASSLSPGLAGINTGELFF. The CDR3, as DNA: TGTGCCAGCAGTTTATCTCCGGGACTAGCGGGGATAAACACCGGGGAGCTGTTTTTT.